This T cell receptor beta chain was identified during a study of regulatory T cells in long-lasting Graves disease. This clonotype was detected ten times or more. Investigators prepared the TCR beta libraries by applying iRepertoire HTBI primers and Arm-PCR of CDR3 regions. TCRdb reprocessed the multiplex PCR reads with MiXCR, giving one entry per CDR3 protein. The sample has about 220,000 distinct CDR3 sequences, about 19% seen once. Time point meaning: newly diagnosed GD, antithyroid drugs for less than 3 months. Making the TCR library involved RNA that had been extracted from PBMCs. Patients of an endocrinology department in Xi'an, China, were included. This CDR3 has 12 amino acids. Trimming took off 5 bases at V and 8 bases at J, with 12 bases between the two ends. Germline loops: CDR1 MDHEN, CDR2 SYDVKM. These sequences were also reported in another study, on T cells in Graves' hyperthyroidism and ophthalmopathy.

The specimen was peripheral blood mononuclear cells (PBMCs), collected at new diagnosis, from a patient treated with antithyroid drugs. The receptor comes from a woman aged 25 to 45 with Graves disease. The J gene is TRBJ1-2, the V gene TRBV28, with D unresolved. The CDR3 spells CASSQGILGYTF. In nucleotides, the CDR3 is TGTGCCAGCAGTCAAGGCATATTAGGCTACACCTTC.